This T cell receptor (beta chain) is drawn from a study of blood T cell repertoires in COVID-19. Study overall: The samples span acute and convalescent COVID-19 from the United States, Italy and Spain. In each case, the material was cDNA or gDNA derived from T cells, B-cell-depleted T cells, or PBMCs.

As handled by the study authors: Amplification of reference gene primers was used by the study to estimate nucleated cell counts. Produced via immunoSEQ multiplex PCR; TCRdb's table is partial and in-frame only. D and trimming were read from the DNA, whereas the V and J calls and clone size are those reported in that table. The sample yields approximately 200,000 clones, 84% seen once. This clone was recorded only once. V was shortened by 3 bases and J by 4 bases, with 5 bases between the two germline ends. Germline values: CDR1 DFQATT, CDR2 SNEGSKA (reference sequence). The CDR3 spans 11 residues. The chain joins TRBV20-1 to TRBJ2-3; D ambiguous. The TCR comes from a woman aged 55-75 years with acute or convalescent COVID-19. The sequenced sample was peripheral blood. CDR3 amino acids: CSASSADTQYF. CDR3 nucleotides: TGCAGTGCTAGTTCAGCAGATACGCAGTATTTT.